This is a list of T cell receptor beta chains from one sample in a study of T cells in Graves' hyperthyroidism and ophthalmopathy. Each CDR3 protein gets one entry after TCRdb re-called the multiplex PCR reads with MiXCR. This table has around 660,000 distinct CDR3 sequences, roughly 45% appearing once. Sequencing input: peripheral blood or thyroid tissue (not recorded which). All receptors derive from an adult man with Graves' disease, either hyperthyroidism or ophthalmopathy (not recorded which). CDR3s include the opening cysteine and the closing phenylalanine or tryptophan. A D gene is named only where the DNA matches it firmly. The listing skips clone size in some rows; elsewhere it reads once, few, many or a size class.

many,TRBV29-1,NA,TRBJ2-2,CSVGEAGVGELFF,TGCAGCGTTGGGGAAGCAGGGGTCGGGGAGCTGTTTTTT
NA,TRBV7-6,TRBD1,TRBJ1-6,CASSSDRVKPLHF,TGTGCCAGCAGTTCCGACAGGGTGAAGCCCCTCCACTTT
NA,TRBV29-1,NA,TRBJ2-7,CSVEYGASYEQYF,TGCAGCGTTGAATATGGGGCATCCTACGAGCAGTACTTC
NA,TRBV7-2,NA,TRBJ1-4,CASSLDLTEKLFF,TGTGCCAGCAGCTTGGACCTCACTGAAAAACTGTTTTTT
few,TRBV19,NA,TRBJ1-5,CASSIRGLQPQHF,TGTGCCAGTAGTATAAGAGGTCTTCAGCCCCAGCATTTT
NA,TRBV2,NA,TRBJ1-5,CASSGEAYNQPQHF,TGTGCCAGCAGTGGTGAAGCCTACAATCAGCCCCAGCATTTT
once,TRBV10-2,TRBD1,TRBJ1-1,CAIGEDRGAEAFF,TGCGCCATCGGGGAAGACAGGGGAGCTGAAGCTTTCTTT
NA,TRBV10-3,TRBD1,TRBJ2-7,CAISSGQDVSYEQYF,TGTGCCATCAGTTCGGGACAGGACGTCTCCTATGAGCAGTACTTC
NA,TRBV10-3,NA,TRBJ2-1,CAISELGNEQFF,TGTGCCATCAGTGAACTCGGCAATGAGCAGTTCTTC
few,TRBV7-6,TRBD1,TRBJ2-7,CASSPSDDRGPYEQYF,TGTGCCAGCAGTCCCAGCGACGACAGGGGACCCTACGAGCAGTACTTC
NA,TRBV24-1,TRBD1,TRBJ1-2,CATSDGTGASNYGYTF,TGTGCCACCAGCGATGGGACAGGGGCGTCTAACTATGGCTACACCTTC
many,TRBV7-9,NA,TRBJ2-5,CASSLSENYQETQYF,TGTGCCAGCAGCTTAAGTGAGAACTACCAAGAGACCCAGTACTTC
few,TRBV12-3/TRBV12-4,NA,TRBJ1-2,CASSPPLTYGYTF,TGTGCCAGCAGCCCTCCCCTTACCTATGGCTACACCTTC
NA,TRBV2,TRBD1,TRBJ2-5,CASNYRGAQETQYF,TGTGCCAGCAATTACAGGGGGGCGCAAGAGACCCAGTACTTC
NA,TRBV2,TRBD1,TRBJ1-6,CATSVWVSRDRGRSPLHF,TGTGCCACCAGTGTATGGGTATCCCGGGACAGGGGGCGATCACCCCTCCACTTT
many,TRBV10-1,NA,TRBJ1-3,CASGDSGNTIYF,TGCGCCAGCGGGGACTCTGGAAACACCATATATTTT
NA,TRBV19,NA,TRBJ1-1,CASTEGPGMNTEAFF,TGTGCCAGTACCGAAGGCCCAGGCATGAACACTGAAGCTTTCTTT
NA,TRBV15,TRBD1,TRBJ1-5,CATSRLTGTDQPQHF,TGTGCCACCAGCAGGCTTACAGGGACAGATCAGCCCCAGCATTTT
NA,TRBV2,TRBD1,TRBJ2-5,CASLRSQGKETQYF,TGTGCCAGCCTTAGATCACAGGGGAAAGAGACCCAGTACTTC
once,TRBV20-1,NA,TRBJ1-1,CSARASAYAEAFF,TGCAGTGCTAGAGCCAGCGCGTACGCTGAAGCTTTCTTT
NA,TRBV29-1,TRBD1,TRBJ1-1,CSQGRGLNTEAFF,TGCAGCCAAGGCAGGGGGCTGAACACTGAAGCTTTCTTT
few,TRBV12-3/TRBV12-4,NA,TRBJ1-4,CASSETARNEKLFF,TGTGCCAGCAGTGAGACAGCTCGTAATGAAAAACTGTTTTTT
many,TRBV15,TRBD1,TRBJ1-4,CATSRGTATNEKLFF,TGTGCCACCAGCAGGGGGACAGCAACTAATGAAAAACTGTTTTTT
many,TRBV19,NA,TRBJ1-4,CASSKNEKLFF,TGTGCCAGTAGTAAGAATGAAAAACTGTTTTTT
NA,TRBV10-3,TRBD1,TRBJ2-7,CASSQTGGDYEQYF,TGTGCCAGCAGCCAGACAGGGGGCGACTACGAGCAGTACTTC
few,TRBV12-3/TRBV12-4,TRBD1,TRBJ1-2,CASSPEAGTAYGYTF,TGTGCCAGCAGCCCAGAGGCCGGGACAGCTTATGGCTACACCTTC
many,TRBV29-1,NA,TRBJ1-1,CSVVIQGNTEAFF,TGCAGCGTTGTAATTCAGGGGAACACTGAAGCTTTCTTT
many,TRBV12-3/TRBV12-4,TRBD1,TRBJ1-2,CASSRDSTYYGYTF,TGTGCCAGCAGTCGGGACAGCACCTATTATGGCTACACCTTC
NA,TRBV5-1,NA,TRBJ2-7,CASSSPPPGSEQYF,TGCGCCAGCAGCTCCCCGCCCCCAGGGAGCGAGCAGTACTTC
few,TRBV18,TRBD1,TRBJ1-5,CASSPRDRDNQPQHF,TGTGCCAGCTCACCCCGGGACAGGGACAATCAGCCCCAGCATTTT
many,TRBV29-1,NA,TRBJ1-2,CSVDDSVYGYTF,TGCAGCGTTGATGACAGCGTCTATGGCTACACCTTC
few,TRBV14,NA,TRBJ1-4,CASSQDLGHTNEKLFF,TGTGCCAGCAGCCAAGACCTGGGGCATACTAATGAAAAACTGTTTTTT
NA,TRBV20-1,TRBD1,TRBJ1-2,CSASRDRGFGGYTF,TGCAGTGCTTCCCGGGACAGGGGGTTTGGAGGCTACACCTTC
NA,TRBV6-2/TRBV6-3,TRBD1,TRBJ2-5,CASSSWTGRETQYF,TGTGCCAGCAGTTCGTGGACAGGGCGGGAGACCCAGTACTTC